The 31 T cell receptor beta chains given below trace back to one sample, sequenced in a study of blood T cell repertoires in COVID-19. Only in-frame clones appear in the TCRdb table, and some are missing; sequencing was by immunoSEQ multiplex PCR. Of some 42,000 clones listed, 60% to 80% were seen once; the top ten hold 25% to 30%. Sequencing used peripheral blood. The source is a woman in her 70s with acute or convalescent COVID-19.

This clone was observed a few times. The chain joins TRBV20-1 to TRBJ2-7; D is perhaps TRBD2 (5 bases). CDR1 and CDR2 from the germline V gene are DFQATT and SNEGSKA (reference sequence). This CDR3 spans 11 amino acids. V was pared by 0 bases and J by 8 bases, with 8 bases between. The CDR3 nucleotides read TGCAGTGCTAGAGACGGACTTAAGCAGTACTTC. Translation gives CSARDGLKQYF.

This clone was detected only once. The V and J genes are TRBV24-1 and TRBJ2-1, with 10 bases fitting TRBD2. Germline CDR1 is KGHDR and CDR2 is SFDVKD. V shed 0 bases, J shed 10 bases, and the junction held 5 bases outside the gene matches. CDR3 size: 15 residues. The CDR3 reads CATSDLPPLAGEQFF. The CDR3 DNA reads as TGTGCCACCAGTGATTTGCCCCCACTAGCGGGAGAGCAGTTCTTC.

The rearrangement joins TRBV7-2 to TRBJ2-7; 8 nucleotides align to TRBD1. J was trimmed by 7 bases and V by 2 bases; bases with no gene match: 7. CDR3 size: 14 residues. Germline-derived CDR1 and CDR2 are SGHTA and FQGNSA. The CDR3 sequence: CASSLPGGWSEQYF. CDR3 DNA: TGTGCCAGCAGCTTACCAGGGGGCTGGAGTGAGCAGTACTTC.

This clone turned up a few times. J is TRBJ1-1 and V is TRBV6-6; 7 bases align to TRBD1. V shed 4 bases and J 3 bases; nucleotides not matched to a gene: 8. In germline, CDR1 is MNHNY, CDR2 SVGAGI (reference sequence). This CDR3 comprises 15 residues. CDR3 amino acids: CASSSPGQRDTEAFF. The CDR3 coding sequence is TGTGCCAGCAGTTCCCCGGGACAGAGGGACACTGAAGCTTTCTTT.

This sequence joins TRBV7-6 and TRBJ1-1; no clear D. V was clipped by 1 base and J by 4 bases, with 13 bases between them. This CDR3 is 15 amino acids long. Per the germline V gene, CDR1 is SGHVS and CDR2 is FNYEAQ. CDR3 nucleotide sequence: TGTGCCAGCAGCTTAGTGGGCGCGACCCCCACTGAAGCTTTCTTT. Translation gives CASSLVGATPTEAFF.

The gene calls are TRBV19 and TRBJ1-2; TRBD1 matches 7 bases. Germline CDR1 is LNHDA and CDR2 is SQIVND (reference sequence). Unmatched junction bases numbered 14, after V lost 5 bases and J lost 5 bases. This CDR3 is built from 16 residues. CDR3 nucleotides: TGTGCCAGTAGTTCGACAGGGCCACCTATTTCATATGGCTACACCTTC. Translation gives CASSSTGPPISYGYTF. Looking up the rest from reference TRBV19 and TRBJ1-2 gives the full variable domain: DGGITQSPKYLFRKEGQNVTLSCEQNLNHDAMYWYRQDPGQGLRLIYYSQIVNDFQKGDIAEGYSVSREKKESFPLTVTSAQKNPTAFYLCASSSTGPPISYGYTFGSGTRLTVV.

The genes are TRBV4-3 and TRBJ2-2; a possible D gene is TRBD2 (5 bases). The CDR3 runs to 16 residues. Trimming took off 1 base at V and 1 base at J, with 10 bases between the two ends. Looked up from germline, CDR1 is LGHNA and CDR2 is YSLEER. CDR3 DNA sequence: TGCGCCAGCAGCCAAGTCAGGAGGAAGAACACCGGGGAGCTGTTTTTT. This sequence encodes CASSQVRRKNTGELFF.

The V call is TRBV3-1 (or the pseudogene TRBV3-2), the J call TRBJ2-1; 9 nucleotides match TRBD2. Germline CDR1 reads LGHDT; CDR2 reads YNNKEL (reference sequence). The CDR3 covers 17 residues. Trimming cost V 0 bases and J 6 bases; bases outside gene matches: 9. The CDR3 reads CASSQETGAGGANEQFF. The CDR3 coding sequence is TGTGCCAGCAGCCAAGAAACGGGAGCGGGAGGTGCCAATGAGCAGTTCTTC.

The rearrangement joins TRBV7-9 to TRBJ1-1; no definite D call. V was pared by 4 bases and J by 10 bases, with 13 bases between. The CDR3 is made up of 12 amino acids. CDR1 is SEHNR, CDR2 FQNEAQ, per germline (reference sequence). The CDR3 loop is CASSSQDGGAFF. The DNA of the CDR3 is TGTGCCAGCAGCTCCCAGGACGGAGGAGCTTTCTTT.

The V and J genes are TRBV10-3 and TRBJ2-4, with no clear D. Germline CDR1 and CDR2: ENHRY and SYGVKD. This CDR3 spans 17 amino acids. Trimming took off 2 bases at V and 2 bases at J, with 16 bases between the two ends. The CDR3 reads CAISEGNSFRTKNIQYF. CDR3 in DNA: TGTGCCATCAGTGAGGGAAACAGTTTCAGGACCAAAAACATTCAGTACTTC.

V is TRBV11-2 and J is TRBJ2-7; D ambiguous. The CDR3 runs 14 residues. Germline assignment: CDR1 SGHAT and CDR2 FQNNGV. V was pared by 6 bases and J by 4 bases, with 16 bases between. The CDR3, as DNA: TGTGCCAGCAGATTAAGTGAGAATAATTACGAGCAGTACTTC. Translated: CASRLSENNYEQYF.

The chain combines TRBV5-5 with TRBJ1-1; possible D gene TRBD1, 5 bases. Germline lookup yields CDR1 SGHKS and CDR2 YYEKEE (reference sequence). Trimming shortened V by 0 bases and J by 9 bases, and 12 bases separated the two germline ends. The CDR3 is made up of 13 amino acids. This chain's CDR3 is CASSLAPQGKAFF. The CDR3 region has the DNA TGTGCCAGCAGCTTGGCCCCCCAGGGTAAAGCTTTCTTT.

The chain employs TRBV6-5 and TRBJ1-2, with D possibly being TRBD1 (6 bases). This CDR3 comprises 13 residues. V was trimmed by 7 bases and J by 4 bases, leaving 13 bases between them. Per germline, CDR1 MNHEY and CDR2 SVGAGI. CDR3 in amino acids: CASIPTGTYGYTF. CDR3 coding DNA: TGTGCCAGCATTCCGACAGGAACCTATGGCTACACCTTC.

The chain combines TRBV30 with TRBJ2-6; 13 nucleotides agree with TRBD2. The ends lost 3 bases at V and 0 bases at J; junction bases unmatched: 5. The V gene's germline CDR1 is GTSNPN and CDR2 SVGIG (reference sequence). The length of the CDR3 is 18 residues. CDR3 bases: TGTGCCTGGAGCTGGGGACTAGCGGGAACCTCTGGGGCCAACGTCCTGACTTTC. Amino acid sequence: CAWSWGLAGTSGANVLTF.

The V gene is TRBV9, the J gene TRBJ1-1; the D gene is possibly TRBD1 (6 bases). Looked up from germline, CDR1 is SGDLS and CDR2 is YYNGEE. Trimming took off 0 bases at V and 5 bases at J, with 11 bases between the two ends. This CDR3 region has 14 residues. This CDR3 reads CASSVEQGRTEAFF. CDR3 in DNA: TGTGCCAGCAGCGTAGAACAGGGACGGACTGAAGCTTTCTTT.

The V call is TRBV5-6, the J call TRBJ2-1; tentative D call: TRBD1 (5 bases). The CDR3 has 17 residues. Germline CDR1 reads SGHDT; CDR2 reads YYEEEE. V was pared by 0 bases and J by 0 bases, with 13 bases between. CDR3 residues: CASSLVKGAVSYNEQFF. The CDR3 nucleotides read TGTGCCAGCAGCTTGGTGAAAGGGGCAGTCTCCTACAATGAGCAGTTCTTC.

The rearrangement joins TRBV27 to TRBJ2-1; 10 bases align to TRBD1. The CDR3 spans 16 residues. With 5 bases clipped from V and 5 bases from J, the junction kept 9 bases outside the gene matches. The V gene's germline CDR1 is MNHEY and CDR2 SMNVEV (reference sequence). The CDR3 DNA sequence: TGTGCCAGCAGTATCCAGGGACAGGGGTACCACAATGAGCAGTTCTTC. Residues: CASSIQGQGYHNEQFF.

This clone was observed a handful of times. The chain employs TRBV9 and TRBJ1-4, with D maybe TRBD1 (5 bases). The V and J ends lost 2 bases and 7 bases respectively, with 12 bases between them. The CDR3 consists of 14 residues. The V gene's germline CDR1 is SGDLS and CDR2 YYNGEE. CDR3 loop: CASSVGPGSEKLFF. CDR3 DNA sequence: TGTGCCAGCAGCGTGGGGCCGGGTAGTGAAAAACTGTTTTTT.

The chain uses TRBV7-2 and TRBJ1-5; D not resolved. Between the trimmed V and J ends, which lost 4 bases and 1 base, there was a span of 11 bases. The germline V gene has CDR1 SGHTA and CDR2 FQGNSA. CDR3 length: 15 amino acids. CDR3 in DNA: TGTGCCAGCAGCTCGGGGTCAACAAGCAATCAGCCCCAGCATTTT. It is translated as CASSSGSTSNQPQHF. The whole variable domain, filled in from reference TRBV7-2 and TRBJ1-5, reads GAGVSQSPSNKVTEKGKDVELRCDPISGHTALYWYRQSLGQGLEFLIYFQGNSAPDKSGLPSDRFSAERTGGSVSTLTIQRTQQEDSAVYLCASSSGSTSNQPQHFGDGTRLSIL.

The V gene is TRBV27, the J gene TRBJ2-7; perhaps TRBD1 as D (6 bases). Germline V CDR1 and CDR2: MNHEY, SMNVEV (reference sequence). V lost 3 bases and J 4 bases, leaving 10 bases between the germline ends. The CDR3 length is 13 residues. The CDR3 nucleotides are TGTGCCAGCAGTTTGGTTAGGGGGTACGAGCAGTACTTC. This gives the protein CASSLVRGYEQYF.

This clone showed up many times. The DNA for the CDR3 is TGTGCCAGTAGTATAGCGTCGCAGGGGCGGGAGCCCCAGCATTTT. Its translation is CASSIASQGREPQHF. The chain couples TRBV19 to TRBJ1-5, with a weak D call TRBD1 (6 bases). The CDR3 has 15 residues. The germline V and J ends were trimmed by 1 base and 8 bases, with 15 bases remaining between them. Germline V CDR1 and CDR2: LNHDA, SQIVND (reference sequence).

The chain joins TRBV9 to TRBJ1-5; TRBD1 aligns across 8 bases. Trimming at V came to 0 bases and at J to 4 bases, leaving 0 bases not matched to a gene. Germline V gene data show CDR1 as SGDLS and CDR2 as YYNGEE. This CDR3 has 14 residues. The CDR3 sequence: CASSVGQGNQPQHF. The CDR3 bases are TGTGCCAGCAGCGTAGGACAGGGGAATCAGCCCCAGCATTTT.

The sample holds a few counts of this clone. This sequence joins TRBV5-5 and TRBJ1-6, with D hard to call. There are 11 residues in the CDR3. V was trimmed by 2 bases and J by 13 bases, leaving 7 bases between them. CDR1 is SGHKS and CDR2 is YYEKEE in the germline V gene (reference sequence). As DNA, the CDR3 is TGTGCCAGCAGCTTCCCGGGGCCCCTCCACTTT. Translation gives CASSFPGPLHF. The full variable domain, its missing parts supplied by reference TRBV5-5 and TRBJ1-6, is DAGVTQSPTHLIKTRGQQVTLRCSPISGHKSVSWYQQVLGQGPQFIFQYYEKEERGRGNFPDRFSARQFPNYSSELNVNALLLGDSALYLCASSFPGPLHFGNGTRLTVT.

This clone has a handful of counts. The V call is TRBV6-5, the J call TRBJ2-7; 14 nucleotides align to TRBD2. Germline V gene lookup returns CDR1 MNHEY and CDR2 SVGAGI. The CDR3 is 15 residues long. The V gene end was trimmed by 5 bases and the J gene end by 4 bases; junction bases not matched to a gene: 4. The CDR3, as DNA: TGTGCCAGCAGTACTGGGACTAGCGGGAGTTACGAGCAGTACTTC. Its translation is CASSTGTSGSYEQYF.

The chain couples TRBV6-5 to TRBJ2-7, with 9 bases fitting TRBD1. The trim removed 6 bases at V and 5 bases at J, leaving 11 bases unmatched. The CDR3 consists of 15 residues. Germline-derived CDR1 and CDR2 are MNHEY and SVGAGI. CDR3: CASRSNRDRDNEQYF. In DNA, the CDR3 is TGTGCCAGCAGATCGAACCGGGACAGGGATAACGAGCAGTACTTC.

This rearrangement joins TRBV11-1 to TRBJ1-2; D remains unclear. CDR1 SGHAT and CDR2 FQDESV come from the germline V gene (reference sequence). There are 14 residues in the CDR3. The V end was cut by 4 bases, the J end by 4 bases, with 13 bases between. CDR3 sequence: CASSSTVGPYGYTF. The DNA for the CDR3 is TGTGCCAGCAGCTCTACAGTGGGTCCCTATGGCTACACCTTC. Full variable domain (rest looked up from reference TRBV11-1 and TRBJ1-2): EAEVAQSPRYKITEKSQAVAFWCDPISGHATLYWYRQILGQGPELLVQFQDESVVDDSQLPKDRFSAERLKGVDSTLKIQPAELGDSAMYLCASSSTVGPYGYTFGSGTRLTVV.

The CDR3 nucleotides are TGTGCCAGCAGTCGGGGGGGCTGGGGCACTGAAGCTTTCTTT. Encoded protein: CASSRGGWGTEAFF. The rearrangement links TRBV2 to TRBJ1-1; D perhaps matches TRBD1 (6 bases). Trimming removed 5 bases at V and 4 bases at J, with 14 bases between. Looked up from germline, CDR1 is SNHLY and CDR2 is FYNNEI. The CDR3 has 14 residues.

The chain joins TRBV2 to TRBJ2-7, with 7 bases lining up with TRBD1. CDR1 SNHLY and CDR2 FYNNEI come from the germline V gene. The V gene end was trimmed by 8 bases and the J gene end by 2 bases; junction bases not matched to a gene: 6. The CDR3 has 13 amino acids. The CDR3 here is CASRDSGPYEQYF. As DNA, the CDR3 is TGTGCCAGCCGGGACAGCGGACCCTACGAGCAGTACTTC.

The chain combines TRBV15 with TRBJ1-5, with TRBD1 matching over 9 bases. CDR1 and CDR2 (germline): LNHNV, YYDKDF (reference sequence). V lost 5 bases and J lost 4; bases outside the gene matches: 12. This CDR3 region has 17 residues. In DNA, the CDR3 is TGTGCCACCAGCTCCCCAGGTGGGACAGGGCGGAATCAGCCCCAGCATTTT. Translating gives CATSSPGGTGRNQPQHF.

This clone was picked up a small number of times. The genes are TRBV6-6 and TRBJ2-5, with D possibly TRBD2 on 7 matching bases. Between the trimmed V and J ends, which lost 8 bases and 7 bases, there was a span of 14 bases. The length of the CDR3 is 12 residues. Germline V gives CDR1 MNHNY, CDR2 SVGAGI (reference sequence). Here the CDR3 reads CASSPGGATQYF. In nucleotides, the CDR3 is TGTGCCAGCTCCCCTGGGGGGGCGACCCAGTACTTC.

The chain joins TRBV19 to TRBJ2-3, with D possibly matching TRBD1 (6 bases). The V end was cut by 4 bases, the J end by 0 bases, with 14 bases between. Germline V gene lookup returns CDR1 LNHDA and CDR2 SQIVND (reference sequence). The CDR3 covers 16 residues. CDR3: CASSTITGLSTDTQYF. CDR3 bases: TGTGCCAGTAGTACTATCACAGGGCTAAGCACAGATACGCAGTATTTT. Full variable domain (remainder filled in from reference TRBV19 and TRBJ2-3): DGGITQSPKYLFRKEGQNVTLSCEQNLNHDAMYWYRQDPGQGLRLIYYSQIVNDFQKGDIAEGYSVSREKKESFPLTVTSAQKNPTAFYLCASSTITGLSTDTQYFGPGTRLTVL.